This is a list of T cell receptor beta chains from one sample in a study of beta chain features in type 1 diabetes. The assay was immunoSEQ multiplex PCR, and TCRdb's table has in-frame clones only and misses some. This table holds about 160,000 clones, about 7.8% found once. Sequencing was carried out using central memory CD4+ T cells from blood. The receptors derive from a woman between 35 and 50 years old with type 1 diabetes. Both conserved end residues are trimmed from each CDR3. Fields, in order: clone size, V gene, CDR3 protein. The size field is filled for only some rows; it gives once, few, many or a size class.

>few|TRBV30
AWSVGVGRPQH
>-|TRBV5-6
ASQSGLQYQETQY
>-|TRBV6-5
ASSSDRLSYEQY
>once|TRBV29-1
SVETGGPYTQY
>few|TRBV30
AWSRQGHNYGYT
>-|TRBV28
ASSTGSPRGTQY
>-|TRBV5-1
ASSSTTGTPNTEAF
>-|TRBV29-1
SGMAAGGTEAF
>-|TRBV5-1
ASSFQGEKTDTQY
>few|TRBV4-3
ASSQEGRLAGRYNEQF